These 29 T cell receptor beta chains were sequenced from one sample in a study of cytomegalovirus exposure and HLA in healthy donors. The PCR employed 60 Vbeta primers together with 13 Jbeta primers. This table comes from immunoSEQ multiplex PCR, and its TCRdb copy is limited to in-frame clones, with some not included. The sample holds more than 95,000 clones, roughly 72% seen once. The specimen was PBMCs. These receptors all stem from a woman younger than 35 in good health and CMV-seropositive.

The chain combines TRBV21-1 with TRBJ2-1; the D call TRBD2 from the table was never checked on the DNA. TRBV21-1 is recorded as a pseudogene. This CDR3 is 14 amino acids long. In DNA form, the CDR3 reads TGTGCCAGCAGCAAAGAAATCTTTGACAATGAGCAGTTCTTC. It specifies CASSKEIFDNEQFF.

This clone has more than one count but fewer than ten. This chain uses TRBV19 with TRBJ1-4, with 7 bases aligning to TRBD1. Trimming took 4 bases from V and 11 from J; bases not matched to a gene: 4. This CDR3 comprises 12 residues. Looked up from germline, CDR1 is LNHDA and CDR2 is SQIVND (reference sequence). The CDR3 DNA is TGTGCCAGTAGTAACACAGGGGACAAACTGTTTTTT. Protein product: CASSNTGDKLFF.

The sample holds a few counts of this clone. V is TRBV6-4 and J is TRBJ1-1, with D maybe TRBD1 (6 bases). In germline, CDR1 is MRHNA, CDR2 SNTAGT. With 3 bases removed from V and 1 base from J, the gap between germline ends came to 9 bases. The CDR3 sequence is 14 residues long. The CDR3 DNA is TGTGCCAGCAGTGAGAGAGGGGGGAACACTGAAGCTTTCTTT. This sequence encodes CASSERGGNTEAFF.

The chain is built from TRBV5-6 and TRBJ2-3, with TRBD2 matching 9 bases. There are 14 residues in the CDR3. V gave up 3 bases and J gave up 3 bases; unmatched junction bases: 2. Germline V gene lookup returns CDR1 SGHDT and CDR2 YYEEEE. The CDR3 reads CASSSGLATDTQYF. The CDR3 DNA sequence: TGTGCCAGCAGCTCGGGACTAGCAACAGATACGCAGTATTTT. Full variable domain (remainder filled in from reference TRBV5-6 and TRBJ2-3): DAGVTQSPTHLIKTRGQQVTLRCSPKSGHDTVSWYQQALGQGPQFIFQYYEEEERQRGNFPDRFSGHQFPNYSSELNVNALLLGDSALYLCASSSGLATDTQYFGPGTRLTVL.

The V and J genes are TRBV28 and TRBJ2-3, with 10 bases fitting TRBD2. The CDR3 is 17 residues long. Looked up from germline, CDR1 is MDHEN and CDR2 is SYDVKM. V lost 2 bases to trimming and J lost 4 bases; unmatched junction nucleotides: 9. The CDR3 here is CASSLARSGRAPDTQYF. The DNA of the CDR3 is TGTGCCAGCAGTTTAGCCAGAAGCGGGAGGGCCCCAGATACGCAGTATTTT.

The rearrangement links TRBV21-1 to TRBJ1-2; TRBD1 was called by the table and not checked on the DNA. TRBV21-1 corresponds to a pseudogene. CDR3 length: 15 residues. Written as DNA, the CDR3 is TGTGCCAGCAGCAAAGAGACAGGGGGCGTCTATGGCTACACCTTC. Its translation: CASSKETGGVYGYTF.

This chain links TRBV19 with TRBJ2-2, with 10 bases fitting TRBD2. The germline gives CDR1 LNHDA, CDR2 SQIVND (reference sequence). V was clipped by 3 bases and J by 8 bases; unmatched bases: 6. The CDR3 is 15 residues long. The CDR3 DNA is TGTGCCAGTAGTATCCTCCTAGCGGGAGAAGGGGAGCTGTTTTTT. This gives the protein CASSILLAGEGELFF.

The chain combines TRBV7-8 with TRBJ2-1, with 12 nucleotides matching TRBD2. The CDR3 extends over 17 amino acids. J lost 4 bases, V lost 2 bases, and 6 bases had no gene match. Germline CDR1 and CDR2: SGHVS and FQNEAQ. In DNA, the CDR3 is TGTGCCAGCAGCTTATATAGGACTAGCGGGGCGTACAATGAGCAGTTCTTC. Amino acids: CASSLYRTSGAYNEQFF.

J is TRBJ2-7 and V is TRBV5-1; a weak D match, TRBD2 (5 bases). The CDR3 extends over 15 amino acids. CDR1 is SGHRS and CDR2 is YFSETQ in the germline V gene. The V and J ends lost 1 base and 0 bases respectively, with 11 bases between them. The CDR3 loop is CASSLKAGSSYEQYF. CDR3 nucleotide sequence: TGCGCCAGCAGCTTGAAGGCGGGTTCCTCCTACGAGCAGTACTTC.

This clone was seen once. The gene calls are TRBV7-3 and TRBJ1-2; TRBD1 might be the D (5 bases). Looked up from germline, CDR1 is SGHTA and CDR2 is FQGTGA. The CDR3 loop spans 13 amino acids. Trimming removed 2 bases from V and 8 bases from J, with 12 bases in between. The CDR3 coding sequence is TGTGCCAGCAGCTTATTATCCGGGGGAGGCTACACCTTC. Residues: CASSLLSGGGYTF. Looking up the rest from reference TRBV7-3 and TRBJ1-2 gives the full variable domain: GAGVSQTPSNKVTEKGKYVELRCDPISGHTALYWYRQSLGQGPEFLIYFQGTGAADDSGLPNDRFFAVRPEGSVSTLKIQRTERGDSAVYLCASSLLSGGGYTFGSGTRLTVV.

This sequence joins TRBV5-1 and TRBJ2-7, with TRBD1 matching over 8 bases. There are 15 residues in the CDR3. Trimming cost V 3 bases and J 3 bases; bases outside gene matches: 8. Germline-derived CDR1 and CDR2 are SGHRS and YFSETQ. The CDR3: CASSWEIQGGYEQYF. For the CDR3, the DNA is TGCGCCAGCAGCTGGGAAATACAGGGGGGCTACGAGCAGTACTTC.

The V gene is TRBV28, the J gene TRBJ1-1; 9 bases match TRBD1. Germline V lookup: CDR1 MDHEN, CDR2 SYDVKM. CDR3 size: 13 residues. After removal of 8 bases from V and 5 bases from J, the junction contained 6 bases not matched to a gene. The CDR3 bases are TGTGCCAGCGGACCGGGACAGGGTACTGAAGCTTTCTTT. Translated: CASGPGQGTEAFF. The full variable domain, rest sourced from reference TRBV28 and TRBJ1-1, is DVKVTQSSRYLVKRTGEKVFLECVQDMDHENMFWYRQDPGLGLRLIYFSYDVKMKEKGDIPEGYSVSREKKERFSLILESASTNQTSMYLCASGPGQGTEAFFGQGTRLTVV.

V and J are TRBV7-9 and TRBJ2-3, with a tentative D call TRBD1 (6 bases). This CDR3 comprises 13 residues. Germline CDR1 reads SEHNR; CDR2 reads FQNEAQ (reference sequence). V was shortened by 4 bases and J by 6 bases, with 11 bases between the two germline ends. CDR3 in amino acids: CASSWDTPDTQYF. The CDR3 coding sequence is TGTGCCAGCAGCTGGGACACCCCGGATACGCAGTATTTT. Drawing the rest from reference TRBV7-9 and TRBJ2-3, the complete variable domain is DTGVSQNPRHKITKRGQNVTFRCDPISEHNRLYWYRQTLGQGPEFLTYFQNEAQLEKSRLLSDRFSAERPKGSFSTLEIQRTEQGDSAMYLCASSWDTPDTQYFGPGTRLTVL.

About this clone itself: This CDR3 is missing its conserved last phenylalanine or tryptophan, likely due to a read error. This chain uses TRBV6-5 with TRBJ1-4; D gene unclear. This CDR3 has 12 amino acids. Germline assignment: CDR1 MNHEY and CDR2 SVGAGI. V was shortened by 2 bases and J by 8 bases, with 6 bases between the two germline ends. The CDR3 protein is CASSYGGEKLFV. The CDR3 DNA reads as TGTGCCAGCAGTTACGGCGGGGAAAAACTGTTTGTT.

V usage is TRBV29-1 and J usage is TRBJ2-6; TRBD1 matches 8 bases. The CDR3 consists of 14 residues. Germline assignment: CDR1 SQVTM and CDR2 ANQGSEA. The J segment lost 4 bases and the V segment lost 7 bases, leaving 6 bases of the junction unmatched. The CDR3 region is CSGLTGVGANVLTF. CDR3 DNA: TGCAGCGGCTTGACAGGGGTAGGGGCCAACGTCCTGACTTTC.

This chain links TRBV19 with TRBJ1-1; tentative D call: TRBD1 (5 bases). This CDR3 has 13 amino acids. With 6 bases removed from V and 5 bases from J, the gap between germline ends came to 13 bases. Germline-derived CDR1 and CDR2 are LNHDA and SQIVND (reference sequence). The CDR3 region is CASSQTVLTEAFF. The CDR3 DNA is TGTGCCAGTAGCCAGACAGTACTTACTGAAGCTTTCTTT.

The chain has TRBV13 and TRBJ2-2, with 8 bases aligning to TRBD2. The CDR3 sequence is 16 residues long. V trimming: 0 bases; J trimming: 1 base; junction bases outside the gene matches: 1. CDR1 is PRHDT and CDR2 is FYEKMQ in the germline V gene (reference sequence). The chain's CDR3 is CASSLGLAGNTGELFF. DNA for the CDR3: TGTGCCAGCAGCTTAGGGCTAGCGGGGAACACCGGGGAGCTGTTTTTT.

Here the CDR3 DNA reads TGTGCCAGCAGTTACTTTAGGGGTGAGCAGTTCTTC. Protein: CASSYFRGEQFF. This chain links TRBV6-5 with TRBJ2-1; the D gene is possibly TRBD1 (5 bases). The V gene lost 1 base and the J gene lost 9 bases, with 7 bases spanning the gap. This CDR3 is 12 amino acids long. The germline V gene has CDR1 MNHEY and CDR2 SVGAGI.

The gene calls are TRBV4-1 and TRBJ2-3; D is possibly TRBD2 (6 bases). The V and J ends lost 1 base and 3 bases respectively, with 14 bases between them. The V gene's germline CDR1 is MGHRA and CDR2 YSYEKL. The CDR3 has 16 amino acids. CDR3: CASSQGVGGVTDTQYF. CDR3 DNA sequence: TGCGCCAGCAGCCAAGGGGTGGGGGGAGTAACAGATACGCAGTATTTT.

The chain combines TRBV2 with TRBJ1-5; possible D gene TRBD1, 5 bases. CDR3 length: 13 amino acids. Trimming left V 4 bases short and J 6 bases short, with 10 bases between. Germline CDR1 SNHLY, CDR2 FYNNEI. The CDR3 region has the DNA TGTGCCAGCAGTGGGACAATCGGTCAGCCCCAGCATTTT. Amino acid sequence: CASSGTIGQPQHF.

The V call is TRBV4-1, the J call TRBJ2-2, with D uncertain. Germline V gives CDR1 MGHRA, CDR2 YSYEKL. CDR3 size: 17 residues. Trimming removed 1 base from V and 1 base from J, with 13 bases in between. The CDR3: CASSQVIPRRNTGELFF. DNA of the CDR3: TGCGCCAGCAGCCAAGTAATTCCTAGACGGAACACCGGGGAGCTGTTTTTT.

The chain combines TRBV6-1 with TRBJ2-7; tentative D call: TRBD1 (6 bases). The CDR3 extends over 14 amino acids. Per the germline V gene, CDR1 is MNHNS and CDR2 is SASEGT. Trimming shortened V by 5 bases and J by 3 bases, and 14 bases separated the two germline ends. The CDR3 protein is CASSLAGQIYEQYF. For the CDR3, the DNA is TGTGCCAGCAGTCTCGCCGGACAGATCTACGAGCAGTACTTC.

The rearrangement joins TRBV28 to TRBJ2-1; 11 bases fit TRBD2. V shed 9 bases and J 3 bases; nucleotides not matched to a gene: 4. CDR1 and CDR2 from the germline V gene are MDHEN and SYDVKM. The CDR3 covers 14 residues. CDR3 DNA: TGTGCCAGTATAGCGGGAGGGTTCTACAATGAGCAGTTCTTC. It translates to CASIAGGFYNEQFF.

The gene calls are TRBV19 and TRBJ2-3; possible D gene TRBD2, 5 bases. The germline gives CDR1 LNHDA, CDR2 SQIVND (reference sequence). The length of the CDR3 is 14 residues. Trimming removed 9 bases from V and 4 bases from J, with 17 bases in between. CDR3 residues: CASKPRGNADTQYF. CDR3 DNA sequence: TGTGCCAGCAAGCCCCGAGGGAACGCAGATACGCAGTATTTT.

This sequence joins TRBV18 and TRBJ1-4; D not resolved. Germline CDR1 is KGHSH and CDR2 is LQKENI. V lost 0 bases and J 7 bases, leaving 9 bases between the germline ends. This CDR3 has 14 amino acids. This CDR3 is CASSPPVSGEKLFF. The CDR3 DNA sequence: TGTGCCAGCTCACCACCTGTTTCAGGTGAAAAACTGTTTTTT.

The rearrangement joins TRBV7-9 to TRBJ2-7; TRBD2 agrees at 10 bases. The CDR3 consists of 16 residues. V dropped 5 bases and J dropped 0; count of bases not matched to a gene: 7. Per germline, CDR1 SEHNR and CDR2 FQNEAQ (reference sequence). The CDR3 coding sequence is TGTGCCAGCAGCCCTCCTAGCGGGGGAAGCTCCTACGAGCAGTACTTC. It translates to CASSPPSGGSSYEQYF.

DNA for the CDR3: TGTGCCTGGAGTGTAAGCGGGAGCGTGAGGAATGAGCAGTTCTTC. Translated: CAWSVSGSVRNEQFF. The chain employs TRBV30 and TRBJ2-1; 8 bases agree with TRBD2. CDR3 length equals 15 residues. V lost 0 bases and J lost 7; bases outside the gene matches: 8. Germline CDR1 reads GTSNPN; CDR2 reads SVGIG (reference sequence).

This rearrangement joins TRBV11-2 to TRBJ2-1, with 10 bases that match TRBD2. This CDR3 contains 16 residues. Per germline, CDR1 SGHAT and CDR2 FQNNGV. Germline trimming cut 5 bases from V and 5 bases from J; bases unmatched to any gene: 9. CDR3 DNA: TGTGCCAGCAGCCGAAGCGGGAGGGCCCCCCACAATGAGCAGTTCTTC. As protein: CASSRSGRAPHNEQFF. Looking up the rest from reference TRBV11-2 and TRBJ2-1 gives the full variable domain: EAGVAQSPRYKIIEKRQSVAFWCNPISGHATLYWYQQILGQGPKLLIQFQNNGVVDDSQLPKDRFSAERLKGVDSTLKIQPAKLEDSAVYLCASSRSGRAPHNEQFFGPGTRLTVL.

A few counts support this clone. The chain couples TRBV27 to TRBJ1-1, with no clear D. CDR1 MNHEY and CDR2 SMNVEV come from the germline V gene (reference sequence). Trimming removed 5 bases at V and 0 bases at J, with 13 bases between. This CDR3 has 15 amino acids. Here the CDR3 reads CASSPSTRMNTEAFF. The CDR3 nucleotides are TGTGCCAGCAGTCCGAGCACCAGGATGAACACTGAAGCTTTCTTT.